The source of this TCR beta chain is a study of blood T cell repertoires in COVID-19. For the study at large: Spain, Italy and the United States supplied samples that represented acute and convalescent COVID-19. Sample material is recorded as cDNA or gDNA derived from T cells, B-cell-depleted T cells, or PBMCs.

Sequencing used immunoSEQ multiplex PCR; TCRdb keeps in-frame clones, though not all of them. The data hold 200,000 to 250,000 clones, with around 80% observed a single time. CDR1 and CDR2 (germline): LNHNV, YYDKDF (reference sequence). V was trimmed by 11 bases and J by 3 bases, leaving 11 bases between them. CDR3 length: 12 residues. The gene calls are TRBV15 and TRBJ2-4; D perhaps matches TRBD2 (6 bases). Sequencing used peripheral blood. The sequence came from a woman aged 70 to 79 with acute or convalescent COVID-19. CDR3 sequence reads: CAAGGVKNIQYF. CDR3 in DNA: TGTGCCGCAGGAGGGGTCAAAAACATTCAGTACTTC. The full variable domain, its missing parts supplied by reference TRBV15 and TRBJ2-4, is DAMVIQNPRYQVTQFGKPVTLSCSQTLNHNVMYWYQQKSSQAPKLLFHYYDKDFNNEADTPDNFQSRRPNTSFCFLDIRSPGLGDTAMYLCAAGGVKNIQYFGAGTRLSVL.